The clone carrying this TCR beta chain has only a few counts. The entry originates in a study of blood T cell repertoires in COVID-19. Study-wide context: COVID-19 samples, acute and convalescent, were from the United States, Italy and Spain. Sample material is recorded as cDNA or gDNA derived from T cells, B-cell-depleted T cells, or PBMCs.

The assay was immunoSEQ multiplex PCR, and TCRdb's table has in-frame clones only and misses some. The sample contains some 100,000 clones, 89% of which appear only once. This receptor was taken from a woman older than 75 with active COVID-19. The sequencing input was peripheral blood.

CDR3 sequence reads: CASSQFVVGLAGEDEQFF. DNA for the CDR3: TGTGCCAGCAGCCAGTTCGTAGTAGGACTAGCGGGAGAGGATGAGCAGTTCTTC. The chain is built from TRBV4-2 and TRBJ2-1, with 13 bases identical to TRBD2. There are 18 residues in the CDR3. Per germline, CDR1 LGHNA and CDR2 YNFKEQ. V lost 3 bases to trimming and J lost 8 bases; unmatched junction nucleotides: 13.